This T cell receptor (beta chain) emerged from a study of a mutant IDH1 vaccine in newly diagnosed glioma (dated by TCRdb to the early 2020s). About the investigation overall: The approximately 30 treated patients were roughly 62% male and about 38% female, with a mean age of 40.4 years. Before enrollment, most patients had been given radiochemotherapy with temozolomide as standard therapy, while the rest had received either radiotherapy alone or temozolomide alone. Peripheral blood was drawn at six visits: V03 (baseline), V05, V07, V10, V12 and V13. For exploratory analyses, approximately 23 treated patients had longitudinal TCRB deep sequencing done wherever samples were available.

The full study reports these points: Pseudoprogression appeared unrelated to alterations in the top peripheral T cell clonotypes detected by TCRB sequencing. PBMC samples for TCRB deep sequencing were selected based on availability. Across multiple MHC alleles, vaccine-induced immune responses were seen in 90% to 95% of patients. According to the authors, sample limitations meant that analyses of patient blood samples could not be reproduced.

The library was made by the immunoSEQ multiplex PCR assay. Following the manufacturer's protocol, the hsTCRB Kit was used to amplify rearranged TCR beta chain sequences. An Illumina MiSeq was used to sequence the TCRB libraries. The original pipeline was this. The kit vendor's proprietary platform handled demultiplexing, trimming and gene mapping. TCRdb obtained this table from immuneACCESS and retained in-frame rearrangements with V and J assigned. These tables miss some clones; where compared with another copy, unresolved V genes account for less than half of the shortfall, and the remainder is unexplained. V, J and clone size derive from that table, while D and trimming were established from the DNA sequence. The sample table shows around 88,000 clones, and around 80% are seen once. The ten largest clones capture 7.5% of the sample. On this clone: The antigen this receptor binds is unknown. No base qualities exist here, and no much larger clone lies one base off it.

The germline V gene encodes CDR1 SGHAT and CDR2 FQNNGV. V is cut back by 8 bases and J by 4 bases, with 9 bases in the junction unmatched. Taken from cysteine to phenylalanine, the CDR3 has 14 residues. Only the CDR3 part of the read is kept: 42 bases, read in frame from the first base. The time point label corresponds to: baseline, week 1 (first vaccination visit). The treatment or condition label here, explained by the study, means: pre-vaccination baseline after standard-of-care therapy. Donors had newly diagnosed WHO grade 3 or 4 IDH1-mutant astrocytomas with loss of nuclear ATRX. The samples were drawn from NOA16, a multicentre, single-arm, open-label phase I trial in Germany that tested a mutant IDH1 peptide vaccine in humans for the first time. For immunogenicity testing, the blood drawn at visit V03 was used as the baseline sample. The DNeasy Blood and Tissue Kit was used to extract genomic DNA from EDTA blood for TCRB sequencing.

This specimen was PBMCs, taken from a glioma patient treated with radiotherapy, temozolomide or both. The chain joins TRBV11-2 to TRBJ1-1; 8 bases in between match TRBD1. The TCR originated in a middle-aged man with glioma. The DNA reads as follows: TGTGCCAGCCTAGCGACAGGGGCGATCACTGAAGCTTTCTTT. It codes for CASLATGAITEAFF.